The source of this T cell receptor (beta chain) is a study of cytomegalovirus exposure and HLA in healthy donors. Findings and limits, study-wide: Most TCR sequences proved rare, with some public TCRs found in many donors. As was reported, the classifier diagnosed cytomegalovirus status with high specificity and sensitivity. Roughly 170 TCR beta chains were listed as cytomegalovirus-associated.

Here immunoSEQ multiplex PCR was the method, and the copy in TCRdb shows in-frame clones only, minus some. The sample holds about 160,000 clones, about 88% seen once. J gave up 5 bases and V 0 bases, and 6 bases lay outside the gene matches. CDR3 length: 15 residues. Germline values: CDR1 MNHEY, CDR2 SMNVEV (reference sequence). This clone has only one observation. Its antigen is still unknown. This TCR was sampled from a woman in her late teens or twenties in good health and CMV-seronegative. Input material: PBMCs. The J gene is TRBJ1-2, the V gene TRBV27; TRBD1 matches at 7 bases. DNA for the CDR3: TGTGCCAGCAGTTTATCAGGGGGCGGAGGATATGGCTACACCTTC. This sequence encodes CASSLSGGGGYGYTF.